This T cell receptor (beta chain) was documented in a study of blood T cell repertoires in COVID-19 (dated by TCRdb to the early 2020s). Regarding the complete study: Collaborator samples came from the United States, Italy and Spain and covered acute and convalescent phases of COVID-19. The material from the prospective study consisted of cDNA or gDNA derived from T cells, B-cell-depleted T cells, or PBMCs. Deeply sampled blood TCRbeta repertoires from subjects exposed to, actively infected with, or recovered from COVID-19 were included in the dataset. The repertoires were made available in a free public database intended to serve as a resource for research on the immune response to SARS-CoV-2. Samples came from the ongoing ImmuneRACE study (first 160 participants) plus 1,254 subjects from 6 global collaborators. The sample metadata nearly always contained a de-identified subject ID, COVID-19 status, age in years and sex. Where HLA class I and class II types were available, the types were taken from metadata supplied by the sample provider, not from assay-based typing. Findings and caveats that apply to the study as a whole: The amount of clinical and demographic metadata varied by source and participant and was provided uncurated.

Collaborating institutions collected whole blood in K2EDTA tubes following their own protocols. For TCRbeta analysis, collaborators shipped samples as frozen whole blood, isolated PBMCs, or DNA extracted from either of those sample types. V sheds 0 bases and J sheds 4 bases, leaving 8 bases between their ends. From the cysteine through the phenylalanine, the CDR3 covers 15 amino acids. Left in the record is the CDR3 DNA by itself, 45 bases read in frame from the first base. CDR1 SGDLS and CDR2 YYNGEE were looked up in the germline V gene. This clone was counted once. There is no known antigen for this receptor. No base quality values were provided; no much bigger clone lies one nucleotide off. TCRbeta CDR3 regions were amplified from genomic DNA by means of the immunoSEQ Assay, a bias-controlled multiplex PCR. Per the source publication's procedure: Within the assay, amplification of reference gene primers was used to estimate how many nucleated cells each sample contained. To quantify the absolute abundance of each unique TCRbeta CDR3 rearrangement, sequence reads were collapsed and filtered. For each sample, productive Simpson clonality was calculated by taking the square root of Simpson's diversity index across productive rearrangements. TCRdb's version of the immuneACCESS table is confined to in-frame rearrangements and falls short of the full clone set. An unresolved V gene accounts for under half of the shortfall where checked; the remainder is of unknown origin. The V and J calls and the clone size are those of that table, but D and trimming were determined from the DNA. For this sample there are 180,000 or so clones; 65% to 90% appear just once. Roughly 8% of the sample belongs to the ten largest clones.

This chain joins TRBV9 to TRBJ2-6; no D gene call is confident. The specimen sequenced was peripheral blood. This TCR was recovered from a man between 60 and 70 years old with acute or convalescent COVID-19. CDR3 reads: CASSVGGLGANVLTF. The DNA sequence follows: TGTGCCAGCAGCGTAGGAGGCCTCGGGGCCAACGTCCTGACTTTC.